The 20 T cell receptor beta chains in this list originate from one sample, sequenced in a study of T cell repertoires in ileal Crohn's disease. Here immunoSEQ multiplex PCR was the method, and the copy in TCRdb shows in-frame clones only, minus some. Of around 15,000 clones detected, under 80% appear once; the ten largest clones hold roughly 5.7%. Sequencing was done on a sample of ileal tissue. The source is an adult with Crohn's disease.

CDR3 in DNA: TGCGCCAGCAGCTTGGACTTCCCAGATACGCAGTATTTT. Amino acid sequence: CASSLDFPDTQYF. The chain carries TRBV5-1 and TRBJ2-3; D not resolved. The V gene's germline CDR1 is SGHRS and CDR2 YFSETQ. V was cut by 0 bases and J by 4 bases, with 6 bases left in between. CDR3 length: 13 amino acids.

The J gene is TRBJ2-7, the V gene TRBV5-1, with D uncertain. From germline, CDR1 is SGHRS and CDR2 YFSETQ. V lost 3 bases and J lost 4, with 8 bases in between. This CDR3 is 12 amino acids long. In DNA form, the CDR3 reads TGCGCCAGCAGCTCCCTCGGGTACGAGCAGTACTTC. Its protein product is CASSSLGYEQYF.

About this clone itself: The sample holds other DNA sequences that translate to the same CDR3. The CDR3 region is CATSRGDNYEQYF. CDR3 nucleotide sequence: TGTGCCACCAGCAGAGGGGACAACTACGAGCAGTACTTC. V usage is TRBV15 and J usage is TRBJ2-7, with D tentatively TRBD1 (6 bases). The V gene lost 1 base and the J gene lost 3 bases, with 7 bases spanning the gap. CDR3 length: 13 residues. Germline CDR1 and CDR2: LNHNV and YYDKDF (reference sequence).

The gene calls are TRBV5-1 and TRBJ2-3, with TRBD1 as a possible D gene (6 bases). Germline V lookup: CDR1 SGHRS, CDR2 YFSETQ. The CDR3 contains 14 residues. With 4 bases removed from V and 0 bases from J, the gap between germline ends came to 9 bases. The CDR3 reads CASSTDSSTDTQYF. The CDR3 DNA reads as TGCGCCAGCAGCACGGACAGTAGCACAGATACGCAGTATTTT.

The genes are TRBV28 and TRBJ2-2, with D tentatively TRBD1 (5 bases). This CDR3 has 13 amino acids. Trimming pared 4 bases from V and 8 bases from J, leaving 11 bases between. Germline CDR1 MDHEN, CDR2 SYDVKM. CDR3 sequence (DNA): TGTGCCAGCAGTTATAGGGGCGGAGGGGAGCTGTTTTTT. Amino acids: CASSYRGGGELFF.

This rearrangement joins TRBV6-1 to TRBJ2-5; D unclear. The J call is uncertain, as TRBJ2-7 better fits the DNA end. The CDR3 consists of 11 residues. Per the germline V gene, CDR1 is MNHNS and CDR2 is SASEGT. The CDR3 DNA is TGTGCCAGCAGTAGATTCTACGAGCAGTACTTC. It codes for CASSRFYEQYF.

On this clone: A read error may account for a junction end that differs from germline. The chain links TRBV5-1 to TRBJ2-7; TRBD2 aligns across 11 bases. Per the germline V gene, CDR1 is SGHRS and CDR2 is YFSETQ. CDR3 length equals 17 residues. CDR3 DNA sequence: TGCGCCAGCACCTTGACTAGCGGGAAAAGGGCCTCCTACGAGCAGTACTTC. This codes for CASTLTSGKRASYEQYF.

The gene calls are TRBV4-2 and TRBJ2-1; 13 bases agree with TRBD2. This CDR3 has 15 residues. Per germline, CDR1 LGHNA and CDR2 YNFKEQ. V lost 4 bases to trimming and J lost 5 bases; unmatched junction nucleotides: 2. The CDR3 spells CASSLTSGGDNEQFF. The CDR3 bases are TGTGCCAGCAGCCTAACTAGCGGGGGGGACAATGAGCAGTTCTTC.

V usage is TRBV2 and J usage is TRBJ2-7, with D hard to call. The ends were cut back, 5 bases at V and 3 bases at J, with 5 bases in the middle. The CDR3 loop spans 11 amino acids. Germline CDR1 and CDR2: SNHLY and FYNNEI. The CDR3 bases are TGTGCCAGCAGTCTAGACTACGAGCAGTACTTC. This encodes CASSLDYEQYF.

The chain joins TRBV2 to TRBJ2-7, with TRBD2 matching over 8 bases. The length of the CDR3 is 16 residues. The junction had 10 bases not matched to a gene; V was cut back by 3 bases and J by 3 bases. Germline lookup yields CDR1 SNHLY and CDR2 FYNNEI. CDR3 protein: CASSDRLREVVYEQYF. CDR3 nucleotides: TGTGCCAGCAGTGACCGTCTGCGGGAGGTCGTCTACGAGCAGTACTTC.

CDR3 protein: CASQIDAGAGYGYTF. Here the CDR3 DNA reads TGTGCCAGCCAAATTGACGCGGGGGCTGGCTATGGCTACACCTTC. The gene calls are TRBV6-5 and TRBJ1-2, with D perhaps matching TRBD1 (6 bases). The CDR3 runs to 15 residues. Trimming pared 8 bases from V and 4 bases from J, leaving 20 bases between. The germline CDR1 and CDR2 sequences are MNHEY and SVGAGI.

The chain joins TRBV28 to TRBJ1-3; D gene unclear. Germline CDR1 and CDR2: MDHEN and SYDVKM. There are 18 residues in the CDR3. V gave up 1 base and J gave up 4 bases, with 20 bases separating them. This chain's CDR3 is CASSLYPGTDHLGNTIYF. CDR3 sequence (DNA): TGTGCCAGCAGTTTATATCCGGGAACAGACCACCTGGGAAACACCATATATTTT.

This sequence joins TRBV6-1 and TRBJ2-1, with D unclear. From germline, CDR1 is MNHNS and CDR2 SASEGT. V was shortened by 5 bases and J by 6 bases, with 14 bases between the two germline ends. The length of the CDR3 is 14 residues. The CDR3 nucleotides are TGTGCCAGCAGTTCCTCTAGAATTGGCAATGAGCAGTTCTTC. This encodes CASSSSRIGNEQFF.

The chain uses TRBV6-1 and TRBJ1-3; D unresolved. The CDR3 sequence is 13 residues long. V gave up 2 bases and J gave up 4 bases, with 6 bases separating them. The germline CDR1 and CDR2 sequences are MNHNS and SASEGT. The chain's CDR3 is CASSEQAGNTIYF. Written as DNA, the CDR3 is TGTGCCAGCAGTGAACAGGCGGGAAACACCATATATTTT.

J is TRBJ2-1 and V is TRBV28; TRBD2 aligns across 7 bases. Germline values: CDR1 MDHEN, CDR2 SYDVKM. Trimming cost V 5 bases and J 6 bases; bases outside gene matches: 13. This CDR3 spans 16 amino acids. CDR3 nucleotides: TGTGCCAGCAGTCCCCCTGGAGCGGGATTCGGCAATGAGCAGTTCTTC. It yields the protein CASSPPGAGFGNEQFF.

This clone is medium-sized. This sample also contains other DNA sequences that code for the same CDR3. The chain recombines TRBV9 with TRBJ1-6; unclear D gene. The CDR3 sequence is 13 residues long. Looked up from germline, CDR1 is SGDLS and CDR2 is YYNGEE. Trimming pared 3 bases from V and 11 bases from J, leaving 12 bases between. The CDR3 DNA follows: TGTGCCAGCAGCGCCGGACTGATACCACCCCTCCACTTT. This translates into CASSAGLIPPLHF.

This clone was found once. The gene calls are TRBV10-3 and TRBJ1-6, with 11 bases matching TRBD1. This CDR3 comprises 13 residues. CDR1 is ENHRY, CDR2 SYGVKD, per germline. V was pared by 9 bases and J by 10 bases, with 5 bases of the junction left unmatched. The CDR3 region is CAMGQGEVSPLHF. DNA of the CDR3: TGTGCCATGGGACAGGGGGAAGTCTCACCCCTCCACTTT.

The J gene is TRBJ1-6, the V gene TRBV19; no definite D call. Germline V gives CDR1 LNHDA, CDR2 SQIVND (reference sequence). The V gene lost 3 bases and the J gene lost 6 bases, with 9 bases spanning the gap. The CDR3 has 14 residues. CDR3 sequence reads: CASSIRGGNSPLHF. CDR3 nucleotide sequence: TGTGCCAGTAGTATTCGGGGAGGTAATTCACCCCTCCACTTT.

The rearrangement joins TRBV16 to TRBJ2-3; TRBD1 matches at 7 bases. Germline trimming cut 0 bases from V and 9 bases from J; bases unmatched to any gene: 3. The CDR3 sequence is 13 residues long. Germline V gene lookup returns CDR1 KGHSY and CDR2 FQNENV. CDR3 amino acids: CASSQSARGTQYF. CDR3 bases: TGTGCCAGCAGCCAATCTGCCAGGGGGACGCAGTATTTT.

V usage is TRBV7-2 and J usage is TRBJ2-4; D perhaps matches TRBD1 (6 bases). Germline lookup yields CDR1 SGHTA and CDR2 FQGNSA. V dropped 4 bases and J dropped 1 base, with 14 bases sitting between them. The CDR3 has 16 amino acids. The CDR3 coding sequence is TGTGCCAGCAGCTCCAGGGGTACGGTTGCCAAAAACATTCAGTACTTC. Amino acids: CASSSRGTVAKNIQYF.